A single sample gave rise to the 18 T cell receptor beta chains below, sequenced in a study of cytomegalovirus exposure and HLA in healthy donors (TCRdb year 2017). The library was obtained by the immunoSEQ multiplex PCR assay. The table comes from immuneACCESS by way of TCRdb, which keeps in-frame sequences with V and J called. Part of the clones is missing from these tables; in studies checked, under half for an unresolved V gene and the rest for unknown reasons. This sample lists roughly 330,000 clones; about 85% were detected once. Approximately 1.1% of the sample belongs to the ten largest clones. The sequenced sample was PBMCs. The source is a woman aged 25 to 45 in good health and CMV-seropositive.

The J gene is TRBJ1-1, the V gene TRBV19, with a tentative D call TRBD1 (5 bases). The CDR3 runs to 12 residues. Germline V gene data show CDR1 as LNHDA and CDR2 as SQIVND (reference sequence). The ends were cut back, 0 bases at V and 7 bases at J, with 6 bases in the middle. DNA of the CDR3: TGTGCCAGTAGTATAGACGGGGGTGAAGCTTTCTTT. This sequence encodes CASSIDGGEAFF. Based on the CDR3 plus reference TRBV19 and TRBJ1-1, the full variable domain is DGGITQSPKYLFRKEGQNVTLSCEQNLNHDAMYWYRQDPGQGLRLIYYSQIVNDFQKGDIAEGYSVSREKKESFPLTVTSAQKNPTAFYLCASSIDGGEAFFGQGTRLTVV.

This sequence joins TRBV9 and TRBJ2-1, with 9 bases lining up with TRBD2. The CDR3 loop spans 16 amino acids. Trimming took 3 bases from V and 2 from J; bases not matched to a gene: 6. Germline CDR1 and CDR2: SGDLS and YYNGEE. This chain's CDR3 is CASSEPLAGAYNEQFF. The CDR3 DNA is TGTGCCAGCAGCGAACCCTTAGCGGGGGCCTACAATGAGCAGTTCTTC.

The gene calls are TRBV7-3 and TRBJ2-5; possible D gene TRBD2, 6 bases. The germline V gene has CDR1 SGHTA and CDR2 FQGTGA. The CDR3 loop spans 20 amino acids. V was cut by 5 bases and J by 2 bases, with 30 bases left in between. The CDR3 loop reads CASSPRGGPEAFTSQETQYF. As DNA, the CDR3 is TGTGCCAGCAGCCCGCGAGGAGGGCCTGAAGCGTTTACTTCTCAAGAGACCCAGTACTTC.

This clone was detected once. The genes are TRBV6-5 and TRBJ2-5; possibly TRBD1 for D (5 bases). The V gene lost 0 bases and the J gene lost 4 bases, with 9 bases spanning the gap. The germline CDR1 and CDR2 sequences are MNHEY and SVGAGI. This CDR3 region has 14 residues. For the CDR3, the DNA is TGTGCCAGCAGTTACTCAAGGGGATCAGAGACCCAGTACTTC. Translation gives CASSYSRGSETQYF.

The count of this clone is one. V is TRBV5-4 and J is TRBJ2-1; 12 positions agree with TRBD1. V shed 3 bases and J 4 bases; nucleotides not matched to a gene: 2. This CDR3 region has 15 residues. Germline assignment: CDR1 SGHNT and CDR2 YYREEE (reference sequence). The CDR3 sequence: CASSSGQGAYNEQFF. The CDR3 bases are TGTGCCAGCAGCTCGGGACAGGGGGCTTACAATGAGCAGTTCTTC. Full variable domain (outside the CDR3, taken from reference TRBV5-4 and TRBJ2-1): ETGVTQSPTHLIKTRGQQVTLRCSSQSGHNTVSWYQQALGQGPQFIFQYYREEENGRGNFPPRFSGLQFPNYSSELNVNALELDDSALYLCASSSGQGAYNEQFFGPGTRLTVL.

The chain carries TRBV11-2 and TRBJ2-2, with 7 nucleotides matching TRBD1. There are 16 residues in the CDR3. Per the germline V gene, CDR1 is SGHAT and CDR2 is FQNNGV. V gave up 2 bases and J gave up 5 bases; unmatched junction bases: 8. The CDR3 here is CASSLTTGHSTGELFF. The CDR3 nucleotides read TGTGCCAGCAGCTTAACGACAGGGCATTCGACCGGGGAGCTGTTTTTT.

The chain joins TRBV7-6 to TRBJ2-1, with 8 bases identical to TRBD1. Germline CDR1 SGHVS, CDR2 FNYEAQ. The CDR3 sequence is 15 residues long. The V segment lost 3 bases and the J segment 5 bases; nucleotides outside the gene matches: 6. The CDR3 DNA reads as TGTGCCAGCAGCTTCCGGACAGGGTCAAACAATGAGCAGTTCTTC. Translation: CASSFRTGSNNEQFF.

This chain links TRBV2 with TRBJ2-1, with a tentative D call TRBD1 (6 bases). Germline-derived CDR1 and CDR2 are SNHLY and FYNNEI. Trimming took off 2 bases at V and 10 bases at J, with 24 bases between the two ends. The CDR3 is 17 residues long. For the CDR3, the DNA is TGTGCCAGCAGTGAAAGGTCTCTAGTGTGGACAGTGAACGAGCAGTTCTTC. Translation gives CASSERSLVWTVNEQFF.

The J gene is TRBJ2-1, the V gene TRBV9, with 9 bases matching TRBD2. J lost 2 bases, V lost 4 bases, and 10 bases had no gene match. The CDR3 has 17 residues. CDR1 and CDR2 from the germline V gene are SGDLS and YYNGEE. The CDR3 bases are TGTGCCAGCAGCCAGACCCCCTCTAGCGGGGCCTACAATGAGCAGTTCTTC. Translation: CASSQTPSSGAYNEQFF.

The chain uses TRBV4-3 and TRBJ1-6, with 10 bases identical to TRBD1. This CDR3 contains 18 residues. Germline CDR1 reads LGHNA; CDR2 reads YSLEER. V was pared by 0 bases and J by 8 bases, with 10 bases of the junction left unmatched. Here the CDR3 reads CASSQDWTGGIFDSPLHF. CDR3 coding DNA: TGCGCCAGCAGCCAAGATTGGACAGGGGGTATTTTTGATTCACCCCTCCACTTT.

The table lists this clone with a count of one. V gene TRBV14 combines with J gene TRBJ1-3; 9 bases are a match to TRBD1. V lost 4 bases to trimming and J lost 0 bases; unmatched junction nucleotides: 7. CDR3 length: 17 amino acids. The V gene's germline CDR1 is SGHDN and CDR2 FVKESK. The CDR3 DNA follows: TGTGCCAGCAGCCTCGGGACAGGGATGATCTCTGGAAACACCATATATTTT. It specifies CASSLGTGMISGNTIYF.

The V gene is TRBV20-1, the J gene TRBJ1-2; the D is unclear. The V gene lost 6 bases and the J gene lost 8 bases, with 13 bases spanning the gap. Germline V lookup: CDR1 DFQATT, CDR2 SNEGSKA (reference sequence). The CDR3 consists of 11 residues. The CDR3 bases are TGCAGTGCACCCGGGATCCGAGGCTACACCTTC. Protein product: CSAPGIRGYTF.

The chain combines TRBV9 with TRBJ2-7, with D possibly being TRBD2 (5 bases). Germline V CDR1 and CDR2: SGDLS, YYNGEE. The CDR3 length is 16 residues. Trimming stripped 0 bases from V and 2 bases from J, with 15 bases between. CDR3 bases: TGTGCCAGCAGCGTAGGAACCCGGACTGCACCCTACGAGCAGTACTTC. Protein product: CASSVGTRTAPYEQYF. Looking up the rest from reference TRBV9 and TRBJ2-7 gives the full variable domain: DSGVTQTPKHLITATGQRVTLRCSPRSGDLSVYWYQQSLDQGLQFLIQYYNGEERAKGNILERFSAQQFPDLHSELNLSSLELGDSALYFCASSVGTRTAPYEQYFGPGTRLTVT.

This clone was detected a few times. CDR3 in amino acids: CASSYKNSPLHF. CDR3 nucleotide sequence: TGTGCCAGCAGCTACAAGAATTCACCCCTCCACTTT. The chain joins TRBV6-5 to TRBJ1-6; D is ambiguous. The CDR3 is 12 residues long. V was pared by 6 bases and J by 7 bases, with 7 bases between. CDR1 and CDR2 (germline): MNHEY, SVGAGI.

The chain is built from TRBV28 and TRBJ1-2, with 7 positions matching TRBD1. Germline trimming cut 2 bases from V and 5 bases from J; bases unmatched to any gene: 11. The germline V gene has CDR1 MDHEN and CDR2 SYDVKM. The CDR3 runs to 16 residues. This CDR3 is CASSLTGSRQGYGYTF. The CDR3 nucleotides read TGTGCCAGCAGTTTAACTGGTTCCAGACAGGGATATGGCTACACCTTC.

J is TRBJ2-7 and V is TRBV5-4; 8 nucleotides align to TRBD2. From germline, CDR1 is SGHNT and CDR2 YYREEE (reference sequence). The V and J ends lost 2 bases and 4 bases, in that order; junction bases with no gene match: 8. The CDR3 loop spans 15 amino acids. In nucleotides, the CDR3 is TGTGCCAGCAGCTTACCAGGGACTAGGGTGTACGAGCAGTACTTC. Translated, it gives CASSLPGTRVYEQYF.

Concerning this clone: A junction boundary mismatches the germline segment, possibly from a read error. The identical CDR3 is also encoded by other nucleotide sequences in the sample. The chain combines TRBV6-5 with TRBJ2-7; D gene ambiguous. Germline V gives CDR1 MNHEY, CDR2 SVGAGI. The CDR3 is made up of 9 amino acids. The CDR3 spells CASGYEQYF. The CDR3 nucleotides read TGTGCCAGCGGTTACGAGCAGTACTTC.

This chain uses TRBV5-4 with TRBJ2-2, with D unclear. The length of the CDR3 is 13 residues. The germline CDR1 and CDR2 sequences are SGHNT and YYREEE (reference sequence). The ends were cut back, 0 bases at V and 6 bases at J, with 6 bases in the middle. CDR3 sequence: CASSLEVPGELFF. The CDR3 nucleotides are TGTGCCAGCAGCTTGGAAGTCCCCGGGGAGCTGTTTTTT.